These 24 T cell receptor beta chains came from one sample sequenced in a study of blood T cell repertoires in COVID-19. The table came from immunoSEQ multiplex PCR; TCRdb's copy has only in-frame clones and leaves some out. Of 95,000 to 150,000 clones listed, roughly 89% are singletons. Sample: peripheral blood. Every receptor here comes from a middle-aged man with acute or convalescent COVID-19.

The gene calls are TRBV7-2 and TRBJ2-7; 7 bases are shared with TRBD2. V lost 3 bases to trimming and J lost 3 bases; unmatched junction nucleotides: 2. The CDR3 contains 13 residues. The germline CDR1 and CDR2 sequences are SGHTA and FQGNSA. The CDR3 sequence: CASSFGLGYEQYF. The CDR3 DNA reads TGTGCCAGCAGCTTCGGACTAGGCTACGAGCAGTACTTC.

This sequence joins TRBV6-5 and TRBJ1-2; D might be TRBD1 (5 bases). The CDR3 spans 13 residues. Trimming removed 4 bases at V and 5 bases at J, with 11 bases between. Germline assignment: CDR1 MNHEY and CDR2 SVGAGI. DNA for the CDR3: TGTGCCAGCAGTTTACAGGAGTTATATGGCTACACCTTC. It encodes CASSLQELYGYTF.

The V call is TRBV5-1, the J call TRBJ2-2; 11 bases are shared with TRBD1. CDR3 length equals 16 residues. V was clipped by 4 bases and J by 3 bases; unmatched bases: 5. CDR1 is SGHRS and CDR2 is YFSETQ in the germline V gene. The chain's CDR3 is CASSRTGGEYTGELFF. CDR3 coding DNA: TGCGCCAGCAGCCGGACAGGGGGCGAGTACACCGGGGAGCTGTTTTTT.

This sequence joins TRBV6-1 and TRBJ1-2; D is unclear. This CDR3 has 14 residues. The V and J ends lost 2 bases and 5 bases respectively, with 12 bases between them. Germline values: CDR1 MNHNS, CDR2 SASEGT. CDR3 region: CASSESLGEYGYTF. CDR3 bases: TGTGCCAGCAGTGAATCTTTGGGCGAGTATGGCTACACCTTC.

The CDR3 protein is CASRPLAGEPDTDTQYF. The DNA for the CDR3 is TGTGCCAGCAGACCTCTAGCGGGGGAACCAGACACAGATACGCAGTATTTT. The genes are TRBV7-9 and TRBJ2-3, with TRBD2 identical over 10 bases. This CDR3 is built from 17 residues. Germline-derived CDR1 and CDR2 are SEHNR and FQNEAQ (reference sequence). With V trimmed by 6 bases and J by 2 bases, 11 bases remained unmatched. The full variable domain, with the rest looked up from reference TRBV7-9 and TRBJ2-3, is DTGVSQNPRHKITKRGQNVTFRCDPISEHNRLYWYRQTLGQGPEFLTYFQNEAQLEKSRLLSDRFSAERPKGSFSTLEIQRTEQGDSAMYLCASRPLAGEPDTDTQYFGPGTRLTVL.

CDR3 in DNA: TGTGCCAGCAGCTTGAATGCCGGGACCCAGTACTTC. It specifies CASSLNAGTQYF. The chain combines TRBV7-3 with TRBJ2-5; unclear D gene. Deletions cut 3 bases from V and 7 bases from J, with 9 bases between. Per germline, CDR1 SGHTA and CDR2 FQGTGA. This CDR3 has 12 residues. The full variable domain, its missing parts supplied by reference TRBV7-3 and TRBJ2-5, is GAGVSQTPSNKVTEKGKYVELRCDPISGHTALYWYRQSLGQGPEFLIYFQGTGAADDSGLPNDRFFAVRPEGSVSTLKIQRTERGDSAVYLCASSLNAGTQYFGPGTRLLVL.

The CDR3 bases are TGTGCCTGGAGTGTACAGGACAGAGTAGGACTAGCGGAAGACTACGAGCAGTACTTC. It is translated as CAWSVQDRVGLAEDYEQYF. V gene TRBV30 combines with J gene TRBJ2-7, with 10 bases aligning to TRBD2. This CDR3 is built from 19 residues. Trimming took 0 bases from V and 3 from J; bases not matched to a gene: 17. CDR1 GTSNPN and CDR2 SVGIG come from the germline V gene (reference sequence).

This clone appeared a single time. V is TRBV27 and J is TRBJ2-7, with 9 bases aligning to TRBD1. Looked up from germline, CDR1 is MNHEY and CDR2 is SMNVEV (reference sequence). This CDR3 spans 14 amino acids. V gave up 5 bases and J gave up 1 base; unmatched junction bases: 3. Here the CDR3 reads CASSRGQGSYEQYF. In DNA, the CDR3 is TGTGCCAGCAGTCGGGGACAGGGTTCCTACGAGCAGTACTTC.

This clone was detected once. The chain carries TRBV11-2 and TRBJ1-4, with D maybe TRBD1 (6 bases). Trimming left V 1 base short and J 8 bases short, with 14 bases between. The CDR3 runs to 15 residues. In germline, CDR1 is SGHAT, CDR2 FQNNGV. Here the CDR3 reads CASSLVSPGEEKLFF. Written as DNA, the CDR3 is TGTGCCAGCAGCTTAGTGTCTCCAGGGGAGGAAAAACTGTTTTTT.

The chain employs TRBV2 and TRBJ2-7; a weak D match, TRBD1 (6 bases). Trimming stripped 7 bases from V and 5 bases from J, with 12 bases between. CDR1 and CDR2 from the germline V gene are SNHLY and FYNNEI. This CDR3 comprises 12 residues. The CDR3 nucleotides are TGTGCCAGCAACTTACAGGGAAACGAGCAGTACTTC. Protein product: CASNLQGNEQYF.

The chain has TRBV6-5 and TRBJ2-5, with D possibly matching TRBD2 (5 bases). CDR1 and CDR2 from the germline V gene are MNHEY and SVGAGI. V lost 5 bases, J lost 3 bases, and 16 bases lay in between. The CDR3 has 15 residues. The CDR3 DNA reads as TGTGCCAGCAGTCTTGACCCAAGCGGAAAAGAGACCCAGTACTTC. Translated, it gives CASSLDPSGKETQYF.

Regarding this clone: This sequence may be a read error, since a much larger clone differs from it by one base. The V and J genes are TRBV2 and TRBJ2-7; D perhaps matches TRBD1 (6 bases). This CDR3 has 11 residues. Per germline, CDR1 SNHLY and CDR2 FYNNEI. Deletions cut 6 bases from V and 4 bases from J, with 7 bases between. In DNA, the CDR3 is TGTGCCAGCAGCCAGGGGTACGAGCAGTACTTC. It is translated as CASSQGYEQYF.

Here the CDR3 DNA reads TGTGCCAGCAGCCAAACAGGACAGTTCTCTGGAAACACCATATATTTT. This gives the protein CASSQTGQFSGNTIYF. The chain links TRBV7-4 to TRBJ1-3, with D maybe TRBD1 (6 bases). V was pared by 5 bases and J by 0 bases, with 14 bases between. The CDR3 extends over 16 amino acids. CDR1 SGHVT and CDR2 SQSDAQ come from the germline V gene.

V gene TRBV14 combines with J gene TRBJ1-1; 8 nucleotides line up with TRBD1. The J segment lost 1 base and the V segment lost 0 bases, leaving 4 bases of the junction unmatched. From germline, CDR1 is SGHDN and CDR2 FVKESK. This CDR3 comprises 16 residues. CDR3 DNA sequence: TGTGCCAGCAGCCAAGATGTTGACAGGGGGAACACTGAAGCTTTCTTT. Encoded protein: CASSQDVDRGNTEAFF.

Concerning this clone itself: The junction departs from the called germline gene at one end, perhaps through a read error. V gene TRBV4-2 combines with J gene TRBJ1-1; 7 bases fit TRBD1. Germline V gives CDR1 LGHNA, CDR2 YNFKEQ. This CDR3 comprises 15 residues. The CDR3 region has the DNA TGTGCCAGCAGTCAAGAGAGAGGGGGCAACACTGAAGCTTTCTTT. The encoded protein is CASSQERGGNTEAFF.

This clone was seen only a few times. This rearrangement joins TRBV3-1 (or the pseudogene TRBV3-2) to TRBJ1-2, with D perhaps TRBD1 (5 bases). V was pared by 1 base and J by 13 bases, with 13 bases between. This CDR3 comprises 12 residues. The germline V gene encodes CDR1 LGHDT and CDR2 YNNKEL (reference sequence). This chain's CDR3 is CASSQADSRLTF. The CDR3 nucleotides are TGTGCCAGCAGCCAAGCAGACAGTCGGCTCACCTTC.

The chain links TRBV5-4 to TRBJ2-1, with 10 bases aligning to TRBD2. This CDR3 is built from 15 residues. V lost 0 bases to trimming and J lost 7 bases; unmatched junction nucleotides: 4. Germline assignment: CDR1 SGHNT and CDR2 YYREEE (reference sequence). The CDR3 loop is CASSLEPSGRNEQFF. The CDR3 DNA sequence: TGTGCCAGCAGCTTGGAACCTAGCGGGAGAAATGAGCAGTTCTTC.

The J gene is TRBJ1-1, the V gene TRBV4-2; D not certain. V lost 4 bases, J lost 6 bases, and 12 bases lay in between. CDR1 and CDR2 (germline): LGHNA, YNFKEQ. The CDR3 runs to 13 residues. CDR3 amino acids: CASSPNLGAEAFF. The CDR3 bases are TGTGCCAGCAGCCCAAACCTCGGGGCTGAAGCTTTCTTT.

This clone was picked up one time. The chain recombines TRBV5-1 with TRBJ2-6; 7 positions match TRBD1. With V trimmed by 3 bases and J by 0 bases, 3 bases remained unmatched. This CDR3 contains 16 residues. Germline CDR1 reads SGHRS; CDR2 reads YFSETQ. The CDR3 nucleotides are TGCGCCAGCAGCTCTAACAGGGGCTCTGGGGCCAACGTCCTGACTTTC. The encoded protein is CASSSNRGSGANVLTF.

This chain uses TRBV9 with TRBJ1-3; D gene ambiguous. V dropped 0 bases and J dropped 7 bases, with 8 bases sitting between them. Germline CDR1 SGDLS, CDR2 YYNGEE. The CDR3 totals 13 residues. The CDR3 region has the DNA TGTGCCAGCAGCGTAGCCCTGCGGAACACCATATATTTT. Amino acids: CASSVALRNTIYF.

The V call is TRBV27, the J call TRBJ1-1; 8 nucleotides align to TRBD1. With V trimmed by 6 bases and J by 4 bases, 10 bases remained unmatched. The germline gives CDR1 MNHEY, CDR2 SMNVEV (reference sequence). The CDR3 is made up of 15 amino acids. Here the CDR3 DNA reads TGTGCCAGCAGCTCCCGCGGACAGGGTCTCACTGAAGCTTTCTTT. Translating gives CASSSRGQGLTEAFF.

The table lists this clone with a count of one. This chain joins TRBV30 and TRBJ1-1, with 7 bases matching TRBD1. V trimming: 7 bases; J trimming: 5 bases; junction bases outside the gene matches: 7. The CDR3 sequence is 12 residues long. Per germline, CDR1 GTSNPN and CDR2 SVGIG (reference sequence). DNA for the CDR3: TGTGCCTTCACAGGGGTTAAGACTGAAGCTTTCTTT. This translates into CAFTGVKTEAFF.

J is TRBJ2-7 and V is TRBV12-3 or TRBV12-4, with a weak D call TRBD1 (5 bases). CDR3 length: 13 amino acids. V was cut by 4 bases and J by 5 bases, with 12 bases left in between. CDR3 loop: CASSWQGFDEQYF. The CDR3, as DNA: TGTGCCAGCAGTTGGCAGGGATTCGACGAGCAGTACTTC.

The chain employs TRBV4-1 and TRBJ1-6; 12 bases align to TRBD1. This CDR3 has 16 amino acids. CDR1 MGHRA and CDR2 YSYEKL come from the germline V gene. Losses at the gene ends were 8 bases for V and 5 bases for J; bases not matched to a gene: 7. CDR3 protein: CASDIGTGGHNSPLHF. The CDR3 nucleotides are TGCGCCAGCGACATCGGGACAGGGGGCCATAATTCACCCCTCCACTTT.